These 22 T cell receptor beta chains originate from one sample sequenced in a study of beta chain features in type 1 diabetes. Study-level findings and limits: Moderate yet significant TCRB CDR3 shortening was seen in Type 1 diabetes patients in all four CD4+ subsets.

The isolated RNA, all of it, was reverse transcribed, so expressed TCRB transcripts were what got sequenced. Method: immunoSEQ multiplex PCR; TCRdb's copy keeps in-frame clones and lacks some. The sample has around 710,000 clones, roughly 12% seen once. These receptors lack a known antigen. Sequencing was done on a sample of naive CD4+ T cells from blood. These receptors were collected from a young man with type 1 diabetes.

The CDR3 DNA is TGTGCCAGCAGTAAGGGGACTAATGAAAAACTGTTTTTT. It is translated as CASSKGTNEKLFF. V and J are TRBV2 and TRBJ1-4, with D perhaps TRBD1 (5 bases). The V gene's germline CDR1 is SNHLY and CDR2 FYNNEI. CDR3 length: 13 residues. Trimming removed 5 bases at V and 2 bases at J, with 6 bases between. The whole variable domain, filled in from reference TRBV2 and TRBJ1-4, reads EPEVTQTPSHQVTQMGQEVILRCVPISNHLYFYWYRQILGQKVEFLVSFYNNEISEKSEIFDDQFSVERPDGSNFTLKIRSTKLEDSAMYFCASSKGTNEKLFFGSGTQLSVL.

V is TRBV5-1 and J is TRBJ2-3; D may be TRBD2 (6 bases). This CDR3 is built from 16 residues. Trimming took 4 bases from V and 0 from J, leaving 15 bases between them. The germline V gene has CDR1 SGHRS and CDR2 YFSETQ. This CDR3 is CASSPHTGTSTDTQYF. CDR3 sequence (DNA): TGCGCCAGCAGCCCTCACACCGGGACTAGCACAGATACGCAGTATTTT.

The chain uses TRBV7-9 and TRBJ1-5; 7 nucleotides line up with TRBD1. The CDR3 is 17 amino acids. Germline lookup yields CDR1 SEHNR and CDR2 FQNEAQ (reference sequence). Losses at the gene ends were 1 base for V and 1 base for J; bases not matched to a gene: 7. CDR3 in DNA: TGTGCCAGCAGCTTAGTAACAGGGGATGGGAGCAATCAGCCCCAGCATTTT. The encoded protein is CASSLVTGDGSNQPQHF.

This clone occurred a few times. The chain employs TRBV7-3 and TRBJ2-3; the D call may be TRBD1 or TRBD2 (5 bases each). The CDR3 totals 16 residues. From germline, CDR1 is SGHTA and CDR2 FQGTGA. V was trimmed by 2 bases and J by 1 base, leaving 13 bases between them. The CDR3 region has the DNA TGTGCCAGCAGCTTAGTCGCCGGGGCTGGCACAGATACGCAGTATTTT. This codes for CASSLVAGAGTDTQYF. The full variable domain, its missing parts supplied by reference TRBV7-3 and TRBJ2-3, is GAGVSQTPSNKVTEKGKYVELRCDPISGHTALYWYRQSLGQGPEFLIYFQGTGAADDSGLPNDRFFAVRPEGSVSTLKIQRTERGDSAVYLCASSLVAGAGTDTQYFGPGTRLTVL.

A few counts support this clone. This chain connects TRBV6-5 to TRBJ2-2; 8 nucleotides align to TRBD1. Germline loops: CDR1 MNHEY, CDR2 SVGAGI. This CDR3 region has 15 residues. Trimming removed 4 bases from V and 1 base from J; junction bases left unmatched: 2. The chain's CDR3 is CASSSGQGNTGELFF. The CDR3 DNA is TGTGCCAGCAGTTCCGGACAGGGGAACACCGGGGAGCTGTTTTTT.

V and J are TRBV7-9 and TRBJ1-4; perhaps TRBD1 as D (6 bases). The CDR3 is made up of 17 amino acids. Germline values: CDR1 SEHNR, CDR2 FQNEAQ (reference sequence). Trimming shortened V by 5 bases and J by 12 bases, and 28 bases separated the two germline ends. CDR3 region: CASSPPSGQSGRVELFF. DNA of the CDR3: TGTGCCAGCAGCCCCCCCAGTGGACAGTCTGGCCGTGTTGAACTGTTTTTT. Together with reference TRBV7-9 and TRBJ1-4, the CDR3 gives the full variable domain: DTGVSQNPRHKITKRGQNVTFRCDPISEHNRLYWYRQTLGQGPEFLTYFQNEAQLEKSRLLSDRFSAERPKGSFSTLEIQRTEQGDSAMYLCASSPPSGQSGRVELFFGSGTQLSVL.

CDR3 in amino acids: CASSFEGATYEQYF. In DNA, the CDR3 is TGTGCCAGCAGCTTTGAGGGGGCGACCTACGAGCAGTACTTC. J is TRBJ2-7 and V is TRBV11-3, with TRBD1 matching 7 bases. The CDR3 is made up of 14 amino acids. From germline, CDR1 is SGHNT and CDR2 YENEEA. V lost 3 bases to trimming and J lost 2 bases; unmatched junction nucleotides: 4.

Note on this clone: At the DNA level, this CDR3 is encoded by other sequences in the same sample as well. The chain employs TRBV18 and TRBJ1-1; maybe TRBD1 (5 bases). The V gene lost 6 bases and the J gene lost 1 base, with 9 bases spanning the gap. Germline V gene data show CDR1 as KGHSH and CDR2 as LQKENI. This CDR3 is 13 amino acids long. The CDR3 coding sequence is TGTGCCAGCTCGCCGACAGAGAACACTGAAGCTTTCTTT. The encoded protein is CASSPTENTEAFF. Drawing the rest from reference TRBV18 and TRBJ1-1, the complete variable domain is NAGVMQNPRHLVRRRGQEARLRCSPMKGHSHVYWYRQLPEEGLKFMVYLQKENIIDESGMPKERFSAEFPKEGPSILRIQQVVRGDSAAYFCASSPTENTEAFFGQGTRLTVV.

This clone has more than one count but fewer than ten. The rearrangement uses TRBV4-2 and TRBJ1-5; TRBD1 agrees at 8 bases. Germline lookup yields CDR1 LGHNA and CDR2 YNFKEQ. Trimming at V came to 8 bases and at J to 2 bases, leaving 8 bases not matched to a gene. CDR3 length equals 15 residues. CDR3 in DNA: TGTGCCAGCTCTTTAGGGACAGGAGGCAATCAGCCCCAGCATTTT. Translation gives CASSLGTGGNQPQHF.

There are a few counts of this clone. The chain carries TRBV2 and TRBJ2-6, with D unclear. V was clipped by 6 bases and J by 1 base, with 7 bases between them. The germline CDR1 and CDR2 sequences are SNHLY and FYNNEI. This CDR3 has 14 amino acids. CDR3 coding DNA: TGTGCCAGCAGGAAACAGTCTGGGGCCAACGTCCTGACTTTC. It translates to CASRKQSGANVLTF.

This clone was seen a handful of times. The CDR3 DNA follows: TGTGCCAGCCGCCGCGGCACCCAAGAGACCCAGTACTTC. The encoded protein is CASRRGTQETQYF. This chain joins TRBV2 and TRBJ2-5, with unresolved D. The CDR3 has 13 residues. Trimming removed 8 bases from V and 1 base from J, with 11 bases in between. Germline assignment: CDR1 SNHLY and CDR2 FYNNEI.

This clone has more than one count but fewer than ten. Other nucleotide sequences in the sample specify the same CDR3. The chain employs TRBV29-1 and TRBJ1-5, with 7 bases identical to TRBD1. The V gene's germline CDR1 is SQVTM and CDR2 ANQGSEA. The CDR3 is made up of 14 amino acids. With 4 bases clipped from V and 0 bases from J, the junction kept 3 bases outside the gene matches. The CDR3 nucleotides are TGCAGCGTTGGGACAGGCTATAGCAATCAGCCCCAGCATTTT. Its translation: CSVGTGYSNQPQHF.

The J gene is TRBJ2-4, the V gene TRBV28; D uncertain. CDR1 and CDR2 (germline): MDHEN, SYDVKM. V lost 5 bases, J lost 0 bases, and 14 bases lay in between. The CDR3 contains 16 residues. CDR3 sequence reads: CASSLYPPVAKNIQYF. The CDR3 nucleotides are TGTGCCAGCAGTCTGTACCCGCCAGTAGCCAAAAACATTCAGTACTTC. Complete variable domain (other parts from reference TRBV28 and TRBJ2-4): DVKVTQSSRYLVKRTGEKVFLECVQDMDHENMFWYRQDPGLGLRLIYFSYDVKMKEKGDIPEGYSVSREKKERFSLILESASTNQTSMYLCASSLYPPVAKNIQYFGAGTRLSVL.

For this clone: Other DNA sequences of this sample code for an identical CDR3. The chain employs TRBV2 and TRBJ2-7; no clear D gene. Germline loops: CDR1 SNHLY, CDR2 FYNNEI. V lost 4 bases to trimming and J lost 6 bases, with 7 bases between them. This CDR3 is built from 11 residues. CDR3 in amino acids: CASSVESEQYF. The CDR3 nucleotides are TGTGCCAGCAGTGTCGAGTCCGAGCAGTACTTC.

This clone has just a few counts. The genes are TRBV7-2 and TRBJ2-3; TRBD1 aligns across 9 bases. The germline CDR1 and CDR2 sequences are SGHTA and FQGNSA. The CDR3 sequence is 14 residues long. After removal of 6 bases from V and 4 bases from J, the junction contained 5 bases not matched to a gene. CDR3 region: CASSIQGASDTQYF. The DNA of the CDR3 is TGTGCCAGCAGTATACAGGGGGCCTCAGATACGCAGTATTTT.

In its sample, this clone was seen a few times. V usage is TRBV7-3 and J usage is TRBJ1-6, with 9 bases aligning to TRBD1. V shed 0 bases, J shed 10 bases, and the junction held 7 bases outside the gene matches. The germline V gene encodes CDR1 SGHTA and CDR2 FQGTGA. The CDR3 runs to 16 residues. CDR3 region: CASSLTSGTGNSPLHF. The CDR3 coding sequence is TGTGCCAGCAGCTTAACATCAGGGACAGGGAACTCACCCCTCCACTTT. The variable domain in full, completed from reference TRBV7-3 and TRBJ1-6, reads GAGVSQTPSNKVTEKGKYVELRCDPISGHTALYWYRQSLGQGPEFLIYFQGTGAADDSGLPNDRFFAVRPEGSVSTLKIQRTERGDSAVYLCASSLTSGTGNSPLHFGNGTRLTVT.

This clone was seen more than once but under ten times. This rearrangement joins TRBV7-8 to TRBJ2-5, with 10 positions matching TRBD1. The V and J ends lost 5 bases and 5 bases, in that order; junction bases with no gene match: 17. Germline CDR1 reads SGHVS; CDR2 reads FQNEAQ. The CDR3 contains 18 residues. The CDR3 DNA follows: TGTGCCAGCAGCCCCTATCCCGAAGACAGGGGGCGGTTGGAGACCCAGTACTTC. It encodes CASSPYPEDRGRLETQYF.

This clone turned up a few times. The gene calls are TRBV30 and TRBJ1-4, with D unresolved. Per germline, CDR1 GTSNPN and CDR2 SVGIG (reference sequence). The length of the CDR3 is 13 residues. V dropped 3 bases and J dropped 7 bases, with 12 bases sitting between them. Here the CDR3 DNA reads TGTGCCTGGAGAAACACGGGTGCTGAAAAACTGTTTTTT. Its translation is CAWRNTGAEKLFF.

This clone was counted a few times. A read error may account for a junction end that differs from germline. The CDR3 DNA reads TGTGCTAGCAGCTTAGGCAGGGGGTCCTACGAGCAGTACTTC. Its protein is CASSLGRGSYEQYF. The rearrangement uses TRBV7-7 and TRBJ2-7, with 7 positions matching TRBD1. The V gene's germline CDR1 is SSHAT and CDR2 FNYEAQ (reference sequence). The CDR3 sequence is 14 residues long.

This sequence joins TRBV5-4 and TRBJ2-3; no reliable D call. The CDR3 has 13 residues. The germline gives CDR1 SGHNT, CDR2 YYREEE (reference sequence). V lost 1 base and J lost 4, with 7 bases in between. The CDR3 loop reads CASSLRSPDTQYF. The CDR3, as DNA: TGTGCCAGCAGCTTGCGATCCCCAGATACGCAGTATTTT.

The chain carries TRBV7-2 and TRBJ2-5; D possibly matches TRBD1 or TRBD2 (5 bases each). Trimming stripped 3 bases from V and 4 bases from J, with 12 bases between. Germline V gives CDR1 SGHTA, CDR2 FQGNSA. The CDR3 consists of 14 residues. In DNA, the CDR3 is TGTGCCAGCAGCTTGAATACTGGGGGAGAGACCCAGTACTTC. This gives the protein CASSLNTGGETQYF.

This chain connects TRBV30 to TRBJ2-5; TRBD2 matches at 7 bases. V lost 0 bases and J lost 2; bases outside the gene matches: 3. CDR3 length equals 14 residues. Germline CDR1 GTSNPN, CDR2 SVGIG (reference sequence). The CDR3 reads CAWSVNSGQETQYF. Here the CDR3 DNA reads TGTGCCTGGAGTGTAAATAGCGGGCAAGAGACCCAGTACTTC.